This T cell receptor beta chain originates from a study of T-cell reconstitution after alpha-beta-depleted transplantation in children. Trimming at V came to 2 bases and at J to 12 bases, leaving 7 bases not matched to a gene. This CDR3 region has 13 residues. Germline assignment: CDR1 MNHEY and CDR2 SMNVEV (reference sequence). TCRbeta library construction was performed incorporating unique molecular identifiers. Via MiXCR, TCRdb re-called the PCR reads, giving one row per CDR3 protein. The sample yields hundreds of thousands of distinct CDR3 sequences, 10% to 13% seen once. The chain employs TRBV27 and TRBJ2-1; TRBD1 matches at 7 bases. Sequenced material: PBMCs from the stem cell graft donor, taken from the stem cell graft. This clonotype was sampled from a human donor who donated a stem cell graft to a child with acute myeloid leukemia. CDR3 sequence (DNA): TGTGCCAGCAGTTTAGGGACAGATCTGCGGCAGTTCTTC. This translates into CASSLGTDLRQFF.